This T cell receptor beta chain was identified in a study of cytomegalovirus exposure and HLA in healthy donors. Comments on this clone: Its target is unknown.

Whole-study findings and limits: The authors listed 164 TCR beta chains as cytomegalovirus-associated. Under in vitro conditions, three CMV-associated chains were confirmed as specific for CMV antigens.

The method was immunoSEQ multiplex PCR; TCRdb's version includes in-frame clones alone and lacks a portion of them. The sample gives 200,000 or so clones, more than 65% of which show up once; around an eighth is in the top ten. J gave up 4 bases and V 4 bases, and 12 bases lay outside the gene matches. This CDR3 comprises 18 residues. Looked up from germline, CDR1 is SGHRS and CDR2 is YFSETQ. The donors were members of the approximately 120-subject validation cohort (separate from the roughly 680-subject first cohort). Material for sequencing was PBMCs. The TCR comes from a woman younger than 45 in good health and CMV-seropositive. The chain employs TRBV5-1 and TRBJ2-2, with TRBD2 matching 11 bases. This chain's CDR3 is CASSQLDTSGRVTGELFF. The DNA for the CDR3 is TGCGCCAGCAGCCAACTTGATACTAGCGGGAGAGTCACCGGGGAGCTGTTTTTT. The full variable domain, its missing parts supplied by reference TRBV5-1 and TRBJ2-2, is KAGVTQTPRYLIKTRGQQVTLSCSPISGHRSVSWYQQTPGQGLQFLFEYFSETQRNKGNFPGRFSGRQFSNSRSEMNVSTLELGDSALYLCASSQLDTSGRVTGELFFGEGSRLTVL.